The clone carrying this T cell receptor beta chain was detected only a few times. The antigen is not known. With 60 Vbeta and 13 Jbeta primers, the PCR was carried out. Sequencing used immunoSEQ multiplex PCR; TCRdb keeps in-frame clones, though not all of them. The data contain some 65,000 clones, 78% of them singletons. The CDR3 has 13 amino acids. V shed 1 base and J shed 4 bases, with 9 bases lying between them. CDR1 SGHDT and CDR2 YYEEEE come from the germline V gene. The record originates from a study of cytomegalovirus exposure and HLA in healthy donors. Notes on the study in general: The study designated roughly 160 TCR beta chains cytomegalovirus-associated. In an earlier analysis, productive rearrangement rates for most beta V segments clustered near 87% or 30%. Generally TCR sequences proved uncommon, though certain public TCRs appeared in numerous donors. CMV antigen specificity of three CMV-associated chains was confirmed in vitro.

The chain employs TRBV5-6 and TRBJ2-7; D might be TRBD1 (5 bases). The receptor's source is a girl between 10 and 17 years old in good health and CMV-seropositive. The sequenced material came from PBMCs. CDR3 loop: CASSLRGGYEQYF. In nucleotides, the CDR3 is TGTGCCAGCAGCTTGAGGGGTGGGTACGAGCAGTACTTC. Using reference TRBV5-6 and TRBJ2-7 for the parts outside the CDR3, the full variable domain is DAGVTQSPTHLIKTRGQQVTLRCSPKSGHDTVSWYQQALGQGPQFIFQYYEEEERQRGNFPDRFSGHQFPNYSSELNVNALLLGDSALYLCASSLRGGYEQYFGPGTRLTVT.